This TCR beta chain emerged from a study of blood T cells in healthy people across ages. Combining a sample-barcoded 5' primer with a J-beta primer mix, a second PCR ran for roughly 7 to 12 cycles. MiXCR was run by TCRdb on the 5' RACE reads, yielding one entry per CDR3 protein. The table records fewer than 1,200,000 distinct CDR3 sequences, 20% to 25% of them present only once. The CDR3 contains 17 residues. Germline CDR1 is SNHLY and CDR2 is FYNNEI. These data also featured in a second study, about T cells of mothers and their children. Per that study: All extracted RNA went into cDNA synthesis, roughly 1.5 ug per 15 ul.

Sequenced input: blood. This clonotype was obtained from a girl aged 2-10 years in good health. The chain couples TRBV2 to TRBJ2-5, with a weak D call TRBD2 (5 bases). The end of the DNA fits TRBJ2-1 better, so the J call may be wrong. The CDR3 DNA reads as TGTGCCAGCAGTGTGAGAGGGAAAGGTATAGTTAGGGCTGAGCAGTTCTTC. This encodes CASSVRGKGIVRAEQFF.